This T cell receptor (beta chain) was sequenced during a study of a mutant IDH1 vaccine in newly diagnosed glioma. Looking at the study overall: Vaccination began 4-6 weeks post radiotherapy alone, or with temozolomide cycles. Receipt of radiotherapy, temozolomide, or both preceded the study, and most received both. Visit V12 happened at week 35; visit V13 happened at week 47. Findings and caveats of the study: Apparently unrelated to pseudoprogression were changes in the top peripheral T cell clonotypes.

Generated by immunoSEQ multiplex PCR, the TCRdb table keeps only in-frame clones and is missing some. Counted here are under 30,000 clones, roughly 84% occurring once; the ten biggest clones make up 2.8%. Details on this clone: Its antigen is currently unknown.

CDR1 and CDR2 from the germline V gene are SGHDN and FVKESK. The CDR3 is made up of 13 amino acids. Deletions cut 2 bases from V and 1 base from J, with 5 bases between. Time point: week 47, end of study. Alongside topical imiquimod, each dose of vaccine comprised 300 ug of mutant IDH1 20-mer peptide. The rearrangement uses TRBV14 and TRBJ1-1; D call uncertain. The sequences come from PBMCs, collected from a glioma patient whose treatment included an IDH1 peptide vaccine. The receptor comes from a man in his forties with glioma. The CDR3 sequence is CASSQNKNTEAFF. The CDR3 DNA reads TGTGCCAGCAGCCAAAACAAGAACACTGAAGCTTTCTTT. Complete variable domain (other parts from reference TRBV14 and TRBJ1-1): EAGVTQFPSHSVIEKGQTVTLRCDPISGHDNLYWYRRVMGKEIKFLLHFVKESKQDESGMPNNRFLAERTGGTYSTLKVQPAELEDSGVYFCASSQNKNTEAFFGQGTRLTVV.